This T cell receptor beta chain was found in a study of cytomegalovirus exposure and HLA in healthy donors. Amplification used 60 Vbeta primers and 13 Jbeta primers. Libraries were prepared by immunoSEQ multiplex PCR; TCRdb keeps only in-frame clonotypes and omits some of them. This table holds under 150,000 clones, roughly 80% found once. In germline, CDR1 is SGHNT, CDR2 YYREEE (reference sequence). J was trimmed by 3 bases and V by 4 bases; bases with no gene match: 5. The CDR3 sequence is 14 residues long. Sample: PBMCs. This chain uses TRBV5-4 with TRBJ1-2, with 8 positions matching TRBD1. This TCR came from a woman aged 45-65 years in good health and CMV-seropositive. The CDR3 sequence: CASSPDRADYGYTF. CDR3 sequence (DNA): TGTGCCAGCAGCCCGGACAGGGCGGACTATGGCTACACCTTC.